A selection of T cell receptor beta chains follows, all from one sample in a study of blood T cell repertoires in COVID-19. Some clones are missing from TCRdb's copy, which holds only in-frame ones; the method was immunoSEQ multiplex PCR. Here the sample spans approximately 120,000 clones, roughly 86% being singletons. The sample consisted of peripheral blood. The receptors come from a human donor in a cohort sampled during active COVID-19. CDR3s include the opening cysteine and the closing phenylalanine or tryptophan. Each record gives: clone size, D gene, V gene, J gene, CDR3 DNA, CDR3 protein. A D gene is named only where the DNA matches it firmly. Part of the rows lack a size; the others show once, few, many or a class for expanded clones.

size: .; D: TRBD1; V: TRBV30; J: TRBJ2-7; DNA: TGTGCCTGGGGACAGGGAGATGAAGTTCAGTACTTC; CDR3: CAWGQGDEVQYF
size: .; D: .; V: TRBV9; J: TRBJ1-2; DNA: TGTGCCAGCAGCAAGGACGGACATGCATACTATGGCTACACCTTC; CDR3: CASSKDGHAYYGYTF
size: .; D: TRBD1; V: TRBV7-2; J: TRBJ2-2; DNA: TGTGCCAGCAGCTTAAGCGGGACAGGGAGGACCGGGGAGCTGTTTTTT; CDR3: CASSLSGTGRTGELFF
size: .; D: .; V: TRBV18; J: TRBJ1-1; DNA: TGTGCCAGCTCACCAGGGGAGAGGATTATGAACACTGAAGCTTTCTTT; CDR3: CASSPGERIMNTEAFF
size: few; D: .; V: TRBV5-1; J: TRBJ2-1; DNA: TGCGCCAGCAGCTCGATCGGCAATGAGCAGTTCTTC; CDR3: CASSSIGNEQFF
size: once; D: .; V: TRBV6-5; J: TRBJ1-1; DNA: TGTGCCAGCATAACTGGGGCGAACACTGAAGCTTTCTTT; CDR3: CASITGANTEAFF
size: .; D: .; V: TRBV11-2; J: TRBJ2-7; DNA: TGTGCCAGCAGCTTTTCCAGCGGCCAGTACGAGCAGTACTTC; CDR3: CASSFSSGQYEQYF
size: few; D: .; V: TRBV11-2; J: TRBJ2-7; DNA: TGTGCCAGCTCCCTCTGGCGCGGGTACGGCTACGAGCAGTACTTC; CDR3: CASSLWRGYGYEQYF
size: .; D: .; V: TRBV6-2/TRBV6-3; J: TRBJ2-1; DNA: TGTGCCAGCAGTCCAATCAACAATGAGCAGTTCTTC; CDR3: CASSPINNEQFF
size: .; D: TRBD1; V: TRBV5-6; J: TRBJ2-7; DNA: TGTGCCAGCAGCTGGACAGGGTCCTACGAGCAGTACTTC; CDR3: CASSWTGSYEQYF
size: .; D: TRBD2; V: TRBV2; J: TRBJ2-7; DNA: TGTGCCAGCAGTGTAGGCGGGAGTAGCCACGAGCAGTACTTC; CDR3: CASSVGGSSHEQYF
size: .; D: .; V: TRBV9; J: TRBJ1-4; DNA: TGTGCCAGCAGCGTAGGGAGTCTCCCGGGGGAAAAACTGTTTTTT; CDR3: CASSVGSLPGEKLFF
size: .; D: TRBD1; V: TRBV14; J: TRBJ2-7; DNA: TGTGCCAGCAGCGGGGGCCTAGGGACAGGTCTCTACGAGCAGTACTTC; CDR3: CASSGGLGTGLYEQYF
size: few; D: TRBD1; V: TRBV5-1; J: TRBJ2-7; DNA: TGCGCCAGCAGCAACCGGGACAGGGCTTCCTACGAGCAGTACTTC; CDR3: CASSNRDRASYEQYF
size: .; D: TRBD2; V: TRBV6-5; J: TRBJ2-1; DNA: TGTGCCAGCAGTTTCGAACTAGGACTAGCGGGGGGGCAGTTCTTC; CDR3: CASSFELGLAGGQFF
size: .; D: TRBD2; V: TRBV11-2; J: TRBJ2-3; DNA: TGTGCCAGCAGCCGGGACTATGTAACAGATACGCAGTATTTT; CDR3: CASSRDYVTDTQYF